The source of this T cell receptor (beta chain) is a study of siplizumab effects on memory and regulatory T cells. General observations from the study: Unstimulated subset assignment was obtained for only a minor fraction of alloreactive clones.

Regarding this clone: Its antigen is undetermined.

Sequencing of each sample assayed approximately 10^5 TCR templates. Using immunoSEQ multiplex PCR, the repertoire was profiled, and TCRdb retains in-frame clones only, with some absent. The table has approximately 84,000 clones, 95% seen once; the top ten hold 15% to 20%. V gave up 5 bases and J gave up 8 bases, with 10 bases separating them. This CDR3 spans 13 amino acids. The germline gives CDR1 LNHDA, CDR2 SQIVND (reference sequence). The V call is TRBV19, the J call TRBJ1-6; the D is unclear. The sequenced sample was CD8+ T cells sorted from blood. The sequence came from a human donor in good health. Here the CDR3 DNA reads TGTGCCAGTAGTGCCCGGGTCGATTCACCCCTCCACTTT. Amino acid sequence: CASSARVDSPLHF.